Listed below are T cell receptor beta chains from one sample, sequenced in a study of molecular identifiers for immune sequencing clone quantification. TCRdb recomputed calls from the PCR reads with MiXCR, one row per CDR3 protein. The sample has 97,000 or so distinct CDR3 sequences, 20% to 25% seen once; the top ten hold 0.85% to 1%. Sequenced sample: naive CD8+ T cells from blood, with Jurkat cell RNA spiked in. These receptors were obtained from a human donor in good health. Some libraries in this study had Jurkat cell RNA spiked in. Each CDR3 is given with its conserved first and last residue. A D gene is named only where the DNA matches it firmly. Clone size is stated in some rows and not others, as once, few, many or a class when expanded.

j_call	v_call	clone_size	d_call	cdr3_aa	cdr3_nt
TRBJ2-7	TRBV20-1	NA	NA	CSAESGLESYEQYF	TGCAGTGCAGAGTCAGGGTTGGAGTCCTACGAGCAGTACTTC
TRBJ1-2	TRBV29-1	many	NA	CSVEGPGNYGGYTF	TGCAGCGTTGAGGGCCCGGGAAACTACGGCGGCTACACCTTC
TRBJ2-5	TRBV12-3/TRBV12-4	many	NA	CASTSGAYQETQYF	TGTGCCAGCACCTCAGGGGCGTACCAAGAGACCCAGTACTTC
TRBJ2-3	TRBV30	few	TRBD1	CAWSDRGLDTQYF	TGTGCCTGGAGTGACAGGGGATTGGATACGCAGTATTTT
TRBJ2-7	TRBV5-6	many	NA	CASSLGRFSYEQYF	TGTGCCAGCAGCTTAGGGCGGTTCTCCTACGAGCAGTACTTC
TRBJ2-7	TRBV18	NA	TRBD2	CASSPQAGGNYEQYF	TGTGCCAGCTCACCACAAGCGGGAGGAAACTACGAGCAGTACTTC
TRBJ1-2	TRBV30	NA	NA	CAWSLTAGDGYTF	TGTGCCTGGAGTCTGACAGCGGGCGATGGCTACACCTTC
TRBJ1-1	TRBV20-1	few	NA	CSARDAGVAQLMNTEAFF	TGCAGTGCTAGAGATGCGGGGGTGGCACAACTCATGAACACTGAAGCTTTCTTT
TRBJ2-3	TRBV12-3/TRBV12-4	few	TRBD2	CASSLGAGGPFTDTQYF	TGTGCCAGCAGTTTGGGAGCGGGGGGCCCTTTCACAGATACGCAGTATTTT
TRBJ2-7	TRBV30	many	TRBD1	CAWGRQGYEQYF	TGTGCCTGGGGGAGACAGGGCTACGAGCAGTACTTC
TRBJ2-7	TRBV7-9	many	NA	CASSPPILDEQYF	TGTGCCAGCAGCCCCCCCATCCTAGACGAGCAGTACTTC
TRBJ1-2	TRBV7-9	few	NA	CASSSGLGGGYTF	TGTGCCAGCAGCTCAGGGCTTGGCGGTGGCTACACCTTC
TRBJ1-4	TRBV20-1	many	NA	CSARVERATTLNEKLFF	TGCAGTGCTAGAGTAGAAAGAGCGACAACCCTTAATGAAAAACTGTTTTTT
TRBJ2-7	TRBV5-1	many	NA	CASSLEWVEQYF	TGCGCCAGCAGCTTGGAGTGGGTAGAGCAGTACTTC